The source of this T cell receptor beta chain is a study of T-cell memory formation after mild COVID-19. Study details: The TCR clusters were mostly specific to one donor. Regarding the study as a whole: The main location of contracting CD4+ clones was CM and EM, and that of contracting CD8+ clones was EMRA.

This clonotype appeared once. The antigen is not known. V lost 5 bases and J lost 8; bases outside the gene matches: 7. Germline CDR1 SGHTA, CDR2 FQGNSA. This CDR3 has 14 amino acids. TCRdb reprocessed the 5' RACE reads with MiXCR, giving one entry per CDR3 protein. The repertoire holds 170,000 or so distinct CDR3 sequences, with 20% to 25% as singletons. This sequence joins TRBV7-2 and TRBJ1-4; 8 nucleotides match TRBD1. This clonotype was obtained from an adult woman who had mild COVID-19 (a few samples of this study predate the infection). Cell type and time point are not known. Sequencing was performed on PBMCs or a T cell subset sorted from them (not recorded which). In DNA form, the CDR3 reads TGTGCCAGCAGCCCAGACAGGGGTTGGGAAAAACTGTTTTTT. Protein: CASSPDRGWEKLFF.